This T cell receptor beta chain was sequenced for a study of neurological immune-mediated disorders. Volunteers from a blood bank in Maryland, USA, made up the healthy controls. Unsorted libraries were derived from 2 million PBMCs stored at -80 C. This clonotype occurred many times. Its antigen is still unknown. Whole-study results and caveats: Expanded clones shared no identical CDR3 amino acid sequences across subjects, which suggested private TCR-beta repertoires in all groups.

5'RACE generated cDNA with 10-nucleotide random UMIs. TCRdb used MiXCR to reprocess the 5' RACE reads, holding one entry per CDR3 protein. The sample lists roughly 80,000 distinct CDR3 sequences, about a sixth occurring once. Per the germline V gene, CDR1 is LGHDT and CDR2 is YNNKEL (reference sequence). Unmatched junction bases numbered 7, after V lost 1 base and J lost 7 bases. CDR3 size: 16 residues. The receptor's source is a middle-aged woman in good health. Sequencing was performed on PBMCs. This chain connects TRBV3-1 to TRBJ2-1; TRBD2 matches 10 bases. CDR3 amino acids: CASSQVPSGGRNEQFF. The CDR3, as DNA: TGTGCCAGCAGCCAAGTCCCTAGCGGGGGCCGTAATGAGCAGTTCTTC.